These T cell receptor beta chains were read from a single sample in a study of blood T cell repertoires in COVID-19. Clones were sequenced by immunoSEQ multiplex PCR, and TCRdb holds only the in-frame ones, with some missing. Found here are about 250,000 clones, approximately 90% of them singletons; the top ten hold approximately 9%. Material for sequencing was PBMCs or T cells enriched from blood (not recorded which). The receptors here all came from a man aged 40-49 years who had recovered from COVID-19. CDR3s include the opening cysteine and the closing phenylalanine or tryptophan. Clone size, where shown, is once, few, many, or a class for clones that have expanded.

V gene: TRBV19; J gene: TRBJ2-5; clone size: .; CDR3 protein: CASTVGLAGEETQYF
V gene: TRBV4-1; J gene: TRBJ2-1; clone size: .; CDR3 protein: CASSQEPLISSYNEQFF
V gene: TRBV5-1; J gene: TRBJ1-2; clone size: .; CDR3 protein: CASSLAGQGLDGYTF
V gene: TRBV13; J gene: TRBJ2-2; clone size: .; CDR3 protein: CASSLTSGGTGELFF
V gene: TRBV12-5; J gene: TRBJ2-1; clone size: once; CDR3 protein: CASGARGQGGEQFF
V gene: TRBV18; J gene: TRBJ2-7; clone size: .; CDR3 protein: CASSQMGQGREQYF
V gene: TRBV9; J gene: TRBJ1-4; clone size: .; CDR3 protein: CASSALGTGFEKLFF
V gene: TRBV28; J gene: TRBJ2-1; clone size: .; CDR3 protein: CASSDSPANNEQFF
V gene: TRBV28; J gene: TRBJ2-7; clone size: .; CDR3 protein: CNSVRDRGLYAEQYF
V gene: TRBV7-6; J gene: TRBJ1-2; clone size: .; CDR3 protein: CASSPLRAGAYGYTF
V gene: TRBV28; J gene: TRBJ1-2; clone size: once; CDR3 protein: CASSLGGPRLGYTF
V gene: TRBV3-1/TRBV3-2; J gene: TRBJ2-7; clone size: .; CDR3 protein: CASSQSGGADEQYF
V gene: TRBV7-2; J gene: TRBJ2-1; clone size: .; CDR3 protein: CASSLDRVREQFF
V gene: TRBV19; J gene: TRBJ2-7; clone size: .; CDR3 protein: CASSIVQTDSYEQYF
V gene: TRBV7-2; J gene: TRBJ1-2; clone size: .; CDR3 protein: CASSPDRGYGYTF
V gene: TRBV5-1; J gene: TRBJ1-4; clone size: .; CDR3 protein: CASSPTGVTNEKLFF
V gene: TRBV7-8; J gene: TRBJ2-2; clone size: many; CDR3 protein: CASSRLAGGRTGELFF
V gene: TRBV11-3; J gene: TRBJ1-2; clone size: .; CDR3 protein: CASSVQGSGYTF
V gene: TRBV18; J gene: TRBJ1-1; clone size: .; CDR3 protein: CASSPGREEAFF
V gene: TRBV7-3; J gene: TRBJ1-1; clone size: .; CDR3 protein: CASREGVNTEAFF
V gene: TRBV3-1/TRBV3-2; J gene: TRBJ1-1; clone size: .; CDR3 protein: CASGFLAGDTEAFF
V gene: TRBV28; J gene: TRBJ2-7; clone size: .; CDR3 protein: CASMIGGAYEQYF
V gene: TRBV7-6; J gene: TRBJ2-7; clone size: .; CDR3 protein: CASSLGLGLAGGKAYEQYF
V gene: TRBV7-3; J gene: TRBJ2-7; clone size: once; CDR3 protein: CASSARAGGGEQYF
V gene: TRBV27; J gene: TRBJ2-5; clone size: .; CDR3 protein: CASSGTGRQERTQYF
V gene: TRBV2; J gene: TRBJ2-6; clone size: .; CDR3 protein: CASSRRAGGIVGAGANVLTF
V gene: TRBV6-5; J gene: TRBJ2-7; clone size: .; CDR3 protein: CAIFGDRDYEQYF
V gene: TRBV13; J gene: TRBJ1-3; clone size: .; CDR3 protein: CASSTRDSGSWNTIYF
V gene: TRBV28; J gene: TRBJ1-5; clone size: .; CDR3 protein: CASSLAGQNQPQHF
V gene: TRBV7-4; J gene: TRBJ1-6; clone size: .; CDR3 protein: CARYSRGPQTPRSYNSPLHF
V gene: TRBV5-1; J gene: TRBJ1-6; clone size: .; CDR3 protein: CASSLVPGQSLESPLHF
V gene: TRBV9; J gene: TRBJ2-3; clone size: .; CDR3 protein: CASSVVTSGAGDTQYF
V gene: TRBV7-9; J gene: TRBJ1-1; clone size: .; CDR3 protein: CASSFGGDTEAFF
V gene: TRBV11-2; J gene: TRBJ2-7; clone size: .; CDR3 protein: CASSLAGTGGNYEQYF
V gene: TRBV19; J gene: TRBJ2-5; clone size: .; CDR3 protein: CASTLRGTQYF
V gene: TRBV27; J gene: TRBJ2-7; clone size: once; CDR3 protein: CASSPTSGRPSSYEQYF
V gene: TRBV18; J gene: TRBJ1-4; clone size: .; CDR3 protein: CASSPPDRGSEKLFF
V gene: TRBV27; J gene: TRBJ1-6; clone size: .; CDR3 protein: CASSLQMAGYSPLHF
V gene: TRBV2; J gene: TRBJ2-1; clone size: .; CDR3 protein: CASSELAGAWSEQFF
V gene: TRBV7-8; J gene: TRBJ1-5; clone size: .; CDR3 protein: CASSPEPGQGNRQPQHF